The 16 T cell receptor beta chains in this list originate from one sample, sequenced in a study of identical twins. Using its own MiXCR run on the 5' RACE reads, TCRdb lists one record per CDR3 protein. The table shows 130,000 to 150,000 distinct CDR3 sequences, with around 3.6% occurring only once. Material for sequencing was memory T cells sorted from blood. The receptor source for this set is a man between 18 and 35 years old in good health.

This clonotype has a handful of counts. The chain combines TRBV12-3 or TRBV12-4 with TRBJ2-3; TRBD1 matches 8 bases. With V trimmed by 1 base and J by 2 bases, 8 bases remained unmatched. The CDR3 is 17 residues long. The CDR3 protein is CASSLVSQGAYTDTQYF. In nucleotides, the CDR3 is TGTGCCAGCAGTTTAGTAAGTCAGGGGGCCTACACAGATACGCAGTATTTT.

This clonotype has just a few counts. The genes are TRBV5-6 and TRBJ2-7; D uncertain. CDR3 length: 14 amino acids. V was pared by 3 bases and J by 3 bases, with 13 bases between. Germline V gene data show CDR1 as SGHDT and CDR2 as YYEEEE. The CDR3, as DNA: TGTGCCAGCAGCTACAGAGAGCTATTCTACGAGCAGTACGTC. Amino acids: CASSYRELFYEQYV.

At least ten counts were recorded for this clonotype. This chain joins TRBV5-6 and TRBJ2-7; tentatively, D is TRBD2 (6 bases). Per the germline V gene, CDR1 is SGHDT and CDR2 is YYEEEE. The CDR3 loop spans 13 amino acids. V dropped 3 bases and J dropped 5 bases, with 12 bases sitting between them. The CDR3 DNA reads TGTGCCAGCAGCTGGGGGGTCGTCCACGAGCAGTACTTC. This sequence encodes CASSWGVVHEQYF. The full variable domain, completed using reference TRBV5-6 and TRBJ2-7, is DAGVTQSPTHLIKTRGQQVTLRCSPKSGHDTVSWYQQALGQGPQFIFQYYEEEERQRGNFPDRFSGHQFPNYSSELNVNALLLGDSALYLCASSWGVVHEQYFGPGTRLTVT.

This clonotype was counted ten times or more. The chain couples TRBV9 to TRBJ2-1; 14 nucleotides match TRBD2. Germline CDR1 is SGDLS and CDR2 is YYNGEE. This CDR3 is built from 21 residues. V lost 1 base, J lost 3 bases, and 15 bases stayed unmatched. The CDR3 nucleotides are TGTGCCAGCAGCGTAACCCTATCTGGGACTAGCGGGAGCTACCTCTACAATGAGCAGTTCTTC. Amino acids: CASSVTLSGTSGSYLYNEQFF.

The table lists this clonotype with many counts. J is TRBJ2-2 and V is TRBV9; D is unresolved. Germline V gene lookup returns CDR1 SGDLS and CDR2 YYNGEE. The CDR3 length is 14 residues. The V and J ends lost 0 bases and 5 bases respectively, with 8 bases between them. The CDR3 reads CASSVGHFTGELFF. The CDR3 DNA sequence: TGTGCCAGCAGCGTAGGTCACTTTACCGGGGAGCTGTTTTTT.

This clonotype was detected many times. CDR3 nucleotide sequence: TGTGCCAGCAGCCTACTAGCGGGCGGCTCCTACAATGAGCAGTTCTTC. Encoded protein: CASSLLAGGSYNEQFF. The J gene is TRBJ2-1, the V gene TRBV5-6, with 9 bases identical to TRBD2. The CDR3 totals 16 residues. In germline, CDR1 is SGHDT, CDR2 YYEEEE. Trimming took 4 bases from V and 0 from J; bases not matched to a gene: 5.

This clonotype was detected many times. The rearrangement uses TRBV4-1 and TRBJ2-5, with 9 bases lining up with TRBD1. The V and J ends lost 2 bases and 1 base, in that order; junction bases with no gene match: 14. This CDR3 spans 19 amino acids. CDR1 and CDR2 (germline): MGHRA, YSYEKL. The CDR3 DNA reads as TGCGCCAGCAGCCAATTGGTGGGTCGAACAGGGGGCTTCCAAGAGACCCAGTACTTC. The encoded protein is CASSQLVGRTGGFQETQYF.

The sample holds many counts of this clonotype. The CDR3 region is CASSLGPLGNEQYF. Here the CDR3 DNA reads TGTGCCAGCAGCTTAGGGCCCCTAGGGAACGAGCAGTACTTC. This rearrangement joins TRBV7-2 to TRBJ2-7; D is unresolved. Trimming cost V 1 base and J 5 bases, with 12 bases left between them. This CDR3 is built from 14 residues. From germline, CDR1 is SGHTA and CDR2 FQGNSA.

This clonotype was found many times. This CDR3 reads CASSDSPRPQHF. CDR3 nucleotides: TGTGCCAGCAGTGATAGCCCCAGGCCCCAGCATTTT. This chain uses TRBV2 with TRBJ1-5, with D unclear. The germline V gene encodes CDR1 SNHLY and CDR2 FYNNEI. The V and J ends lost 3 bases and 9 bases respectively, with 9 bases between them. The CDR3 runs to 12 residues.

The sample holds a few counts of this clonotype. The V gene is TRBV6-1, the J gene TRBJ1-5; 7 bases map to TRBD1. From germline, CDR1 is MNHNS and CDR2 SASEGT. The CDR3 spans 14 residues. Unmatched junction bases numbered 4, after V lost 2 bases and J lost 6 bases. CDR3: CASSEKTGSQPQHF. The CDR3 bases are TGTGCCAGCAGTGAAAAGACAGGGTCTCAGCCCCAGCATTTT.

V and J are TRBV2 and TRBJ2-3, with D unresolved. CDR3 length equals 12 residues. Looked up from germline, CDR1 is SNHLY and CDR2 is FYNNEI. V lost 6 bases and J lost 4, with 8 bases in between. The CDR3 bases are TGTGCCAGCAGGGCCAGGTCAGATACGCAGTATTTT. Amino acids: CASRARSDTQYF.

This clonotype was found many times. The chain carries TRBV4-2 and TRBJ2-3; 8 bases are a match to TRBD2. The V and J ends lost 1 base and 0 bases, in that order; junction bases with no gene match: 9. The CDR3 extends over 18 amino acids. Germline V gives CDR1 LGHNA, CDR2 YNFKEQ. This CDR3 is CASSQVAGAGVSTDTQYF. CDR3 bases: TGTGCCAGCAGCCAAGTCGCTGGAGCGGGAGTAAGCACAGATACGCAGTATTTT.

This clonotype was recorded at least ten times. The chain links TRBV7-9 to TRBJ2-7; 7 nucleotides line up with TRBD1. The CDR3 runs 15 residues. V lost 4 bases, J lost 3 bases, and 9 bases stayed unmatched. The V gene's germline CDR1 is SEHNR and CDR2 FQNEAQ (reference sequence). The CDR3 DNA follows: TGTGCCAGCAGCTCCCTAACAGGGGCCCTCTACGAGCAGTACTTC. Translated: CASSSLTGALYEQYF.

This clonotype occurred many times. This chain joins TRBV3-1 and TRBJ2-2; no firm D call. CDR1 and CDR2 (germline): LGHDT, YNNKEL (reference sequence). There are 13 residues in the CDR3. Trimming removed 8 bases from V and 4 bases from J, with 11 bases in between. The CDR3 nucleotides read TGTGCCAGCCGTTCGCATATCACCGGGGAGCTGTTTTTT. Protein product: CASRSHITGELFF.

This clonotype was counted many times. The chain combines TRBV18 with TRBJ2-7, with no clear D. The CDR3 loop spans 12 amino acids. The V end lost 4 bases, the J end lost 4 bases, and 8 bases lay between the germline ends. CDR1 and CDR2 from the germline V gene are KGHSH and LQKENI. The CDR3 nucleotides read TGTGCCAGCTCACGCTCCGGATACGAGCAGTACGTC. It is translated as CASSRSGYEQYV.

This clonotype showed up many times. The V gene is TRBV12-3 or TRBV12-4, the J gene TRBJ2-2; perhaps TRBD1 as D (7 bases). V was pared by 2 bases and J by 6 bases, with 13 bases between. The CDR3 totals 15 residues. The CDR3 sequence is CASSLMTGRSGELFF. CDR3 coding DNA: TGTGCCAGCAGTTTAATGACAGGGAGGTCCGGGGAGCTGTTTTTT.